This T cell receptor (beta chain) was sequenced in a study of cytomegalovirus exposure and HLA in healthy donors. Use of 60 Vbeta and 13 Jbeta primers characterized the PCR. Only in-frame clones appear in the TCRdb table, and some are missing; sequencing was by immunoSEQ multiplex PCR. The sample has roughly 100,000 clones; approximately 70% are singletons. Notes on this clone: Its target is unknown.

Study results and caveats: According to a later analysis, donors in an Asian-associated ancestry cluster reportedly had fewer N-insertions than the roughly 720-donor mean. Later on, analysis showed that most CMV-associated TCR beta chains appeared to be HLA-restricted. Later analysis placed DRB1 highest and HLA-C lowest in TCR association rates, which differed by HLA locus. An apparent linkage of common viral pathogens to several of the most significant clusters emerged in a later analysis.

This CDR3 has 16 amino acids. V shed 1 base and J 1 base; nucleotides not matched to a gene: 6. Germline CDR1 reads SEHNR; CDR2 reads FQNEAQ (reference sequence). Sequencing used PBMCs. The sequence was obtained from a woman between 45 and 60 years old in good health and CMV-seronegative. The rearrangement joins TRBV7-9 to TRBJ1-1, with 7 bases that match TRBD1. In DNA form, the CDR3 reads TGTGCCAGCAGCTTAGAAGGGGGCATCCCGAACACTGAAGCTTTCTTT. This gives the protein CASSLEGGIPNTEAFF.